This T cell receptor beta chain was obtained from a study of graft-versus-host responses after intestinal transplantation. Background on the study: Each patient got anti-thymocyte globulin induction, then tacrolimus and steroids for about 3 years. Study results and limitations: Within the allografts of patients who had graft-donor T cell macrochimerism, graft-versus-host to host-versus-graft clonal ratios were high.

This table comes from immunoSEQ multiplex PCR, and its TCRdb copy is limited to in-frame clones, with some not included. Of around 130,000 clones in the sample, roughly nine tenths are singletons; the top ten hold over 0.15%. In germline, CDR1 is SGDLS, CDR2 YYNGEE. Trimming removed 0 bases from V and 8 bases from J, with 9 bases in between. This CDR3 is built from 13 residues. A remark on this clone: Its matching antigen is unknown.

The rearrangement joins TRBV9 to TRBJ1-5, with D hard to call. The sequencing here drew on unstimulated CD4+ T cells sorted from spleen or lymph node cells, taken before intestinal transplant. This clonotype was sampled from a human donor who received an intestinal transplant. CDR3 coding DNA: TGTGCCAGCAGCGTAGGGGTGGGTGAGCCCCAGCATTTT. This sequence encodes CASSVGVGEPQHF.